These T cell receptor beta chains were read from a single sample in a study of a mutant IDH1 vaccine in newly diagnosed glioma. For these receptors, no antigen is known. Profiled with immunoSEQ multiplex PCR; TCRdb holds only in-frame clones, not every one. The profile shows around 65,000 clones, around 86% of them singletons. The material was PBMCs, obtained from a glioma patient whose treatment included an IDH1 peptide vaccine. The receptors were sampled from a man aged 25-45 years with glioma. CDR3s include the opening cysteine and the closing phenylalanine or tryptophan. The order of the fields is D gene, J gene, V gene, clone size, CDR3 protein, CDR3 DNA. D genes are given only for firm matches. Not every row has a clone size; where given, it reads once, few, many or a size class.

NA TRBJ1-2 TRBV11-2 NA CASSAGGFNYGYTF TGTGCCAGCAGCGCCGGTGGGTTTAACTATGGCTACACCTTC
NA TRBJ2-2 TRBV28 NA CATQQGGYTGELFF TGTGCCACCCAGCAGGGGGGCTACACCGGGGAGCTGTTTTTT
NA TRBJ2-5 TRBV15 NA CATSRDFGGTETQYF TGTGCCACCAGCAGAGATTTTGGGGGAACAGAGACCCAGTACTTC
TRBD1 TRBJ1-4 TRBV15 NA CATSREQGNEKLFF TGTGCCACCAGCAGAGAACAGGGGAACGAAAAACTGTTTTTT
NA TRBJ1-5 TRBV6-1 NA CASSRSLGNQPQHF TGTGCCAGCAGTCGGAGTTTAGGCAATCAGCCCCAGCATTTT
TRBD1 TRBJ2-7 TRBV19 NA CASSPDRAVRSFPYEQYF TGTGCCAGTAGCCCCGACAGGGCGGTGAGAAGCTTTCCCTACGAGCAGTACTTC
NA TRBJ2-7 TRBV13 NA CASARTVVYEQYF TGTGCCAGCGCCCGGACGGTCGTCTACGAGCAGTACTTC
NA TRBJ2-3 TRBV25-1 NA CASSDAYRDRDTDTQYF TGTGCCAGCAGTGATGCCTACAGGGACCGGGACACAGATACGCAGTATTTT
TRBD2 TRBJ2-1 TRBV27 NA CASSSPGLAGVGNEQFF TGTGCCAGCAGTTCCCCAGGCTTAGCGGGGGTAGGGAATGAGCAGTTCTTC
NA TRBJ1-4 TRBV13 NA CASSFRSMAQEATRNEKLFF TGTGCCAGCAGCTTCCGCTCGATGGCTCAGGAGGCGACTAGAAATGAAAAACTGTTTTTT
TRBD1 TRBJ1-4 TRBV7-8 once CASSLRGTGDNEKLFF TGTGCCAGCAGCCTCAGGGGGACAGGAGATAATGAAAAACTGTTTTTT
TRBD1 TRBJ2-1 TRBV5-1 NA CASSLGDRDPFTYNEQFF TGCGCCAGCAGCTTGGGGGACAGGGACCCTTTTACCTACAATGAGCAGTTCTTC
NA TRBJ2-6 TRBV18 NA CASSPLPGSGANVLTF TGTGCCAGCTCACCCCTCCCGGGTTCCGGGGCCAACGTCCTGACTTTC
TRBD1 TRBJ2-2 TRBV6-5 NA CASSYSEGATGELFF TGTGCCAGCAGTTACTCCGAGGGGGCCACCGGGGAGCTGTTTTTT
NA TRBJ1-2 TRBV7-9 NA CASSTAAGGAYGYTF TGTGCCAGCAGCACGGCGGCGGGAGGGGCATATGGCTACACCTTC
NA TRBJ2-5 TRBV7-9 NA CASSTGPTQYF TGTGCCAGCAGCACCGGCCCGACCCAGTACTTC
NA TRBJ1-1 TRBV4-2 few CASSQGQLEAFF TGTGCCAGCAGCCAAGGGCAACTGGAAGCTTTCTTT
NA TRBJ2-7 TRBV5-4 NA CASRRLGGDVHEQYF TGTGCCAGCAGAAGATTAGGGGGGGACGTCCACGAGCAGTACTTC
NA TRBJ2-3 TRBV30 NA CAWSLRTRQYF TGTGCCTGGAGTTTAAGGACCAGGCAGTATTTT
TRBD1 TRBJ1-6 TRBV6-6 NA CASRQTGVNSPLHF TGTGCCAGCAGACAGACAGGGGTTAATTCACCCCTCCACTTT
TRBD1 TRBJ2-1 TRBV7-2 NA CASSLGQGPYNEQFF TGTGCCAGCAGCCTCGGACAGGGGCCCTACAATGAGCAGTTCTTC
NA TRBJ1-6 TRBV5-5 once CASSEPDRFNSPLHF TGTGCCAGCAGCGAACCCGACAGGTTCAATTCACCCCTCCACTTT
NA TRBJ1-6 TRBV6-1 NA CASSVQGYNSPLHF TGTGCCAGCAGTGTACAGGGCTATAATTCACCCCTCCACTTT
TRBD1 TRBJ1-4 TRBV6-1 NA CASTLTGTGEKLFF TGTGCCAGCACCCTGACAGGGACGGGTGAAAAACTGTTTTTT
NA TRBJ1-5 TRBV19 NA CASSIRGRDSNQPQHF TGTGCCAGTAGTATCCGGGGACGGGATAGCAATCAGCCCCAGCATTTT
TRBD1 TRBJ2-7 TRBV19 NA CASSRTGGDYEQYF TGTGCCAGTAGTAGGACAGGTGGGGACTACGAGCAGTACTTC
NA TRBJ1-4 TRBV11-2 NA CASSLYGGKGTNEKLFF TGTGCCAGCAGCTTATATGGAGGAAAAGGGACTAATGAAAAACTGTTTTTT
TRBD1 TRBJ2-2 TRBV19 NA CASSGRGRYPGELFF TGTGCCTCTAGTGGTAGGGGGCGATACCCCGGGGAGCTGTTTTTT
NA TRBJ1-6 TRBV6-1 NA CASSENVGLSSYNSPLHF TGTGCCAGCAGTGAAAATGTGGGGCTGAGCTCCTATAATTCACCCCTCCACTTT
TRBD1 TRBJ2-5 TRBV6-5 NA CASSWTGVETQYF TGTGCCAGCAGTTGGACAGGGGTAGAGACCCAGTACTTC
TRBD1 TRBJ1-2 TRBV27 once CASSPAGGNGYTF TGTGCCAGCAGTCCAGCAGGGGGCAATGGCTACACCTTC
NA TRBJ1-4 TRBV4-1 NA CASSLAGGRVEKLFF TGCGCCAGCAGCCTCGCCGGGGGGCGGGTGGAAAAACTGTTTTTT
TRBD1 TRBJ1-2 TRBV11-3 NA CASSEGQGFGYTF TGTGCCAGCAGCGAGGGACAGGGATTTGGCTACACCTTC
NA TRBJ1-5 TRBV2 NA CASRGLGVDQPQHF TGTGCCAGCAGGGGGCTGGGGGTGGATCAGCCCCAGCATTTT
TRBD1 TRBJ1-5 TRBV19 few CASSRPQGRGQPQHF TGTGCCAGTAGTAGACCACAGGGGAGAGGTCAGCCCCAGCATTTT
TRBD2 TRBJ2-2 TRBV11-2 NA CASRGGPATGELFF TGTGCCAGCCGGGGGGGCCCTGCCACCGGGGAGCTGTTTTTT
NA TRBJ2-7 TRBV11-2 NA CASSLPTGRPGEQYF TGTGCCAGCAGCCTACCGACAGGTAGGCCGGGGGAGCAGTACTTC
NA TRBJ1-4 TRBV14 NA CASSQETGSVKLFF TGTGCCAGCAGCCAAGAAACAGGGTCCGTAAAACTGTTTTTT
NA TRBJ1-3 TRBV25-1 once CASPQRSSSGNTIYF TGTGCCAGCCCTCAGAGGTCGAGCTCTGGAAACACCATATATTTT
NA TRBJ1-4 TRBV28 NA CAGSFGQGPTNEKLFF TGTGCCGGCAGTTTTGGGCAGGGACCAACTAATGAAAAACTGTTTTTT
NA TRBJ2-1 TRBV19 once CASSIVDTGNEQFF TGTGCCAGTAGTATAGTAGATACGGGGAATGAGCAGTTCTTC
NA TRBJ1-5 TRBV5-6 NA CASSLVRGGLNQPQHF TGTGCCAGCAGCTTGGTCAGGGGCGGACTTAATCAGCCCCAGCATTTT
TRBD2 TRBJ2-1 TRBV19 NA CASSTLRPGGGAQDEQFF TGTGCCAGTAGTACCCTCCGCCCGGGCGGGGGGGCTCAGGATGAGCAGTTCTTC
NA TRBJ1-6 TRBV6-5 NA CASSLDSSYNSPLHF TGTGCCAGCAGTTTAGATAGCTCCTATAATTCACCCCTCCACTTT
NA TRBJ1-1 TRBV7-9 NA CASSLTLNTEAFF TGTGCCAGCAGCTTGACACTGAACACTGAAGCTTTCTTT
NA TRBJ2-1 TRBV13 NA CASLRGTSSYNEQFF TGTGCCAGCTTACGGGGTACGAGCTCCTACAATGAGCAGTTCTTC
NA TRBJ2-7 TRBV11-3 NA CASSLRGDAYEQYF TGTGCCAGCAGCTTAAGGGGGGATGCCTACGAGCAGTACTTC
NA TRBJ1-6 TRBV2 few CASSDGRLSGLNSPLHF TGTGCCAGCAGTGACGGACGGCTCTCCGGGCTAAATTCACCCCTCCACTTT
NA TRBJ2-7 TRBV19 NA CASSIGLGRYEQYF TGTGCCAGTAGTATCGGGCTAGGCCGATACGAGCAGTACTTC
NA TRBJ1-2 TRBV7-9 NA CASSLDRAYGYTF TGTGCCAGCAGCTTAGACAGGGCCTATGGCTACACCTTC
NA TRBJ2-3 TRBV5-1 NA CASSVTEGLSTDTQYF TGCGCCAGCAGTGTGACCGAAGGGCTTAGCACAGATACGCAGTATTTT
TRBD1 TRBJ1-1 TRBV5-1 NA CASSLERAGQVTEAFF TGCGCCAGCAGCTTGGAACGAGCGGGACAGGTCACTGAAGCTTTCTTT
NA TRBJ2-7 TRBV6-5 NA CASSSGAYEQYF TGTGCCAGCAGTTCAGGGGCCTACGAGCAGTACTTC
TRBD2 TRBJ2-5 TRBV5-1 NA CASSSSGGRQETQYF TGCGCCAGCAGCTCTAGCGGGGGAAGGCAAGAGACCCAGTACTTC
TRBD2 TRBJ2-7 TRBV19 NA CASSMTTGGRDEQYF TGTGCCAGTAGTATGACGACGGGGGGGCGCGACGAGCAGTACTTC